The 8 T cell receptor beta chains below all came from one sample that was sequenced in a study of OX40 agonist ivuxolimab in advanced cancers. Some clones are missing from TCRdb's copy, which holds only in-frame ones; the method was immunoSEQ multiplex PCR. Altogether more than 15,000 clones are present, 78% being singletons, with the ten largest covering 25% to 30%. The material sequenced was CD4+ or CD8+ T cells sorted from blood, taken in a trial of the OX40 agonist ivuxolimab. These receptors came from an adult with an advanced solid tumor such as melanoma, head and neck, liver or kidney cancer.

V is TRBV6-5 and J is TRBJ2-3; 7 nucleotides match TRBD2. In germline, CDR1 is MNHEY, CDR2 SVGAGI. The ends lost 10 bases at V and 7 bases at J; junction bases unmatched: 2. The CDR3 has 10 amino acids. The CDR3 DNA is TGTGCCATCGGGACTAATACGCAGTATTTT. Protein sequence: CAIGTNTQYF.

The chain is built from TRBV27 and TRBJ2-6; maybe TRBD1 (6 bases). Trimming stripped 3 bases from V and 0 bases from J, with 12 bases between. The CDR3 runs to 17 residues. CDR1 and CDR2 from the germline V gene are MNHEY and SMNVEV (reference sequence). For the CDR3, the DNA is TGTGCCAGCAGTTTCGGCAGGGGTTCCTCTGGGGCCAACGTCCTGACTTTC. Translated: CASSFGRGSSGANVLTF.

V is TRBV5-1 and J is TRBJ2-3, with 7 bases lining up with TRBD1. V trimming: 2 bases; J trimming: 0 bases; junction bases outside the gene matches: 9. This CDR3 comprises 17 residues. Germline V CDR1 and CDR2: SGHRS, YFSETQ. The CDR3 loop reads CASSFQDRDTSTDTQYF. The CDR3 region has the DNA TGCGCCAGCAGCTTCCAAGACAGGGACACTAGCACAGATACGCAGTATTTT.

CDR3 in amino acids: CASSEGYRGNEQFF. DNA of the CDR3: TGTGCCAGCAGTGAAGGTTACAGGGGGAATGAGCAGTTCTTC. The chain carries TRBV2 and TRBJ2-1, with 8 nucleotides matching TRBD1. CDR1 and CDR2 (germline): SNHLY, FYNNEI. The CDR3 extends over 14 amino acids. V was pared by 1 base and J by 7 bases, with 3 bases of the junction left unmatched.

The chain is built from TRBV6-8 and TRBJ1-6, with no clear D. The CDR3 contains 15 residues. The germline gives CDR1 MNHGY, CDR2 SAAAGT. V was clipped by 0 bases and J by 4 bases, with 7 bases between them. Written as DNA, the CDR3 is TGTGCCAGCAGTTACTCATTGGGTTATAATTCACCCCTCCACTTT. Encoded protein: CASSYSLGYNSPLHF.

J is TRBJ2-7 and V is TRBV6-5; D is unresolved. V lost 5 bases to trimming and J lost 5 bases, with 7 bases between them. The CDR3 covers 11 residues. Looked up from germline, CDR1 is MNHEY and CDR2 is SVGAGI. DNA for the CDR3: TGTGCCAGCAGTCGCGGTAACGAGCAGTACTTC. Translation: CASSRGNEQYF.

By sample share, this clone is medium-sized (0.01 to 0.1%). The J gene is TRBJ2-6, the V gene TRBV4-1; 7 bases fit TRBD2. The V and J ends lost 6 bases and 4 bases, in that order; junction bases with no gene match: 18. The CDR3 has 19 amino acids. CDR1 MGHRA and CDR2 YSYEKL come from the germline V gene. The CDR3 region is CASSHPDSGDLAGANVLTF. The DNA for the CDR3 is TGCGCCAGCAGTCACCCTGACAGCGGGGACTTAGCGGGGGCCAACGTCCTGACTTTC.

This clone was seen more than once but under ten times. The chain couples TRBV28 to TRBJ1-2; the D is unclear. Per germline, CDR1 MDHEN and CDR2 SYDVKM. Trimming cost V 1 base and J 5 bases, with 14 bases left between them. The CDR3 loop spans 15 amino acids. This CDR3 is CASSLSTSGFYGYTF. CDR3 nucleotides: TGTGCCAGCAGTTTATCTACTTCAGGCTTTTATGGCTACACCTTC.